The 24 T cell receptor beta chains presented below share a single source sample, sequenced in a study of T cell responses to AZD1222 COVID-19 vaccine. Produced via immunoSEQ multiplex PCR; TCRdb's table is partial and in-frame only. The repertoire holds 82,000 or so clones, with 90% as singletons. The sample was peripheral blood, taken on day 0 of AZD1222 vaccination. The receptors here all came from an adult in good health.

This rearrangement joins TRBV27 to TRBJ2-7; D remains ambiguous. Trimming removed 4 bases from V and 0 bases from J, with 10 bases in between. The length of the CDR3 is 14 residues. Germline V CDR1 and CDR2: MNHEY, SMNVEV (reference sequence). CDR3 coding DNA: TGTGCCAGCAGTTCCCTCGACCGCTCCTACGAGCAGTACTTC. It translates to CASSSLDRSYEQYF.

The chain carries TRBV10-1 and TRBJ2-1; 11 bases are a match to TRBD2. The germline V gene has CDR1 WNHNN and CDR2 SYGVQD (reference sequence). Trimming cost V 3 bases and J 3 bases; bases outside gene matches: 4. The CDR3 is made up of 16 amino acids. CDR3 DNA sequence: TGCGCCAGCAGTGATCCCACTAGCGGGGGCTACAATGAGCAGTTCTTC. This codes for CASSDPTSGGYNEQFF.

The gene calls are TRBV10-3 and TRBJ1-3; the D gene is possibly TRBD1 (5 bases). CDR1 is ENHRY and CDR2 is SYGVKD in the germline V gene. This CDR3 spans 14 amino acids. Trimming shortened V by 3 bases and J by 4 bases, and 10 bases separated the two germline ends. CDR3 in amino acids: CAISDSKGGNTIYF. The CDR3 DNA reads as TGTGCCATCAGTGACAGCAAGGGGGGAAACACCATATATTTT.

This rearrangement joins TRBV5-4 to TRBJ1-2, with D maybe TRBD1 (6 bases). The CDR3 length is 13 residues. CDR1 is SGHNT, CDR2 YYREEE, per germline (reference sequence). Between the trimmed V and J ends, which lost 5 bases and 4 bases, there was a span of 12 bases. CDR3 nucleotides: TGTGCCAGCAGTTCCGACAGGTTCTATGGCTACACCTTC. It yields the protein CASSSDRFYGYTF.

The chain is built from TRBV3-1 (or the pseudogene TRBV3-2) and TRBJ1-4, with D possibly matching TRBD1 (6 bases). The germline V and J ends were trimmed by 1 base and 7 bases, with 13 bases remaining between them. The CDR3 runs to 15 residues. Looked up from germline, CDR1 is LGHDT and CDR2 is YNNKEL (reference sequence). This CDR3 is CASSQGGGQGEKLFF. CDR3 in DNA: TGTGCCAGCAGCCAAGGGGGGGGGCAGGGTGAAAAACTGTTTTTT.

The genes are TRBV9 and TRBJ2-3; TRBD2 might be the D (5 bases). The CDR3 totals 15 residues. Trimming shortened V by 0 bases and J by 7 bases, and 15 bases separated the two germline ends. Germline V gene data show CDR1 as SGDLS and CDR2 as YYNGEE. The DNA of the CDR3 is TGTGCCAGCAGCGTAGATACCCGGGGAAGGTATACGCAGTATTTT. The encoded protein is CASSVDTRGRYTQYF.

This chain uses TRBV7-9 with TRBJ1-6, with D uncertain. Looked up from germline, CDR1 is SEHNR and CDR2 is FQNEAQ (reference sequence). Trimming stripped 1 base from V and 6 bases from J, with 7 bases between. This CDR3 region has 14 residues. The CDR3 DNA follows: TGTGCCAGCAGCTTAGAACCTTCTAATTCACCCCTCCACTTT. The encoded protein is CASSLEPSNSPLHF.

This chain uses TRBV9 with TRBJ2-7, with 9 positions matching TRBD1. The V gene end was trimmed by 0 bases and the J gene end by 5 bases; junction bases not matched to a gene: 6. The germline CDR1 and CDR2 sequences are SGDLS and YYNGEE. This CDR3 is built from 15 residues. The CDR3, as DNA: TGTGCCAGCAGCGTAGGGGGGACAGGGAACCACGAGCAGTACTTC. Amino acid sequence: CASSVGGTGNHEQYF.

V usage is TRBV28 and J usage is TRBJ2-1, with D tentatively TRBD2 (5 bases). This CDR3 has 20 amino acids. The V end was cut by 2 bases, the J end by 0 bases, with 23 bases between. Germline CDR1 reads MDHEN; CDR2 reads SYDVKM. The DNA of the CDR3 is TGTGCCAGCAGTTTACCTCCGGCTGGAGCTAGCACAAGCTCCTACAATGAGCAGTTCTTC. Translated, it gives CASSLPPAGASTSSYNEQFF.

The chain recombines TRBV7-8 with TRBJ2-7; maybe TRBD1 (6 bases). The germline V and J ends were trimmed by 1 base and 4 bases, with 11 bases remaining between them. From germline, CDR1 is SGHVS and CDR2 FQNEAQ. This CDR3 has 14 amino acids. CDR3 sequence reads: CASSLVGQKYEQYF. DNA of the CDR3: TGTGCCAGCAGCTTAGTGGGACAAAAGTACGAGCAGTACTTC.

The J gene is TRBJ2-1, the V gene TRBV18, with unresolved D. Germline V gene sequence: CDR1 KGHSH, CDR2 LQKENI. V lost 5 bases and J 7 bases, leaving 12 bases between the germline ends. The length of the CDR3 is 13 residues. CDR3 amino acids: CASSLGSENEQFF. In nucleotides, the CDR3 is TGTGCCAGCTCATTAGGGTCCGAGAATGAGCAGTTCTTC.

This clone came up once. The chain couples TRBV19 to TRBJ2-1, with TRBD2 identical over 11 bases. CDR1 and CDR2 from the germline V gene are LNHDA and SQIVND (reference sequence). CDR3 length: 15 amino acids. Trimming removed 4 bases from V and 3 bases from J; junction bases left unmatched: 2. The CDR3 sequence is CASSTGTSGYNEQFF. DNA for the CDR3: TGTGCCAGTAGTACCGGGACTAGCGGCTACAATGAGCAGTTCTTC.

The chain uses TRBV10-1 and TRBJ1-2; the D gene is possibly TRBD1 (5 bases). Germline CDR1 reads WNHNN; CDR2 reads SYGVQD (reference sequence). The CDR3 totals 18 residues. Trimming took 2 bases from V and 6 from J, leaving 25 bases between them. This CDR3 is CASSETVRGLRGDDGYTF. In nucleotides, the CDR3 is TGCGCCAGCAGTGAGACTGTCCGCGGACTCCGGGGGGACGATGGCTACACCTTC.

The chain has TRBV9 and TRBJ1-3; D might be TRBD1 (5 bases). The CDR3 has 14 residues. V lost 2 bases and J 7 bases, leaving 13 bases between the germline ends. The germline gives CDR1 SGDLS, CDR2 YYNGEE. CDR3 amino acids: CASSVSGTGNTIYF. CDR3 bases: TGTGCCAGCAGCGTTTCAGGGACGGGGAACACCATATATTTT.

This rearrangement joins TRBV5-1 to TRBJ2-7, with D possibly called TRBD1 or TRBD2 (5 bases each). Germline assignment: CDR1 SGHRS and CDR2 YFSETQ. The CDR3 covers 13 residues. Trimming left V 2 bases short and J 6 bases short, with 12 bases between. The CDR3 spells CASSFSGTSEQYF. CDR3 bases: TGCGCCAGCAGCTTCTCAGGGACCTCCGAGCAGTACTTC.

The chain employs TRBV7-3 and TRBJ2-2, with D perhaps matching TRBD1 or TRBD2 (5 bases each). The CDR3 loop spans 14 amino acids. Trimming stripped 5 bases from V and 0 bases from J, with 7 bases between. Germline V gives CDR1 SGHTA, CDR2 FQGTGA. The CDR3 loop reads CASSQGPNTGELFF. DNA for the CDR3: TGTGCCAGCAGCCAGGGACCGAACACCGGGGAGCTGTTTTTT.

This CDR3 reads CASLRNTIYF. Here the CDR3 DNA reads TGTGCCTCGCTCCGAAACACCATATATTTT. The chain couples TRBV5-8 to TRBJ1-3; D gene unclear. Germline-derived CDR1 and CDR2 are SGHTS and YDEGEE. This CDR3 has 10 amino acids. Trimming removed 10 bases at V and 5 bases at J, with 7 bases between.

The chain has TRBV4-3 and TRBJ1-4; no definite D call. Trimming removed 0 bases at V and 7 bases at J, with 3 bases between. The CDR3 sequence is 12 residues long. Germline CDR1 reads LGHNA; CDR2 reads YSLEER. The CDR3 here is CASSQDGEKLFF. CDR3 coding DNA: TGCGCCAGCAGCCAAGATGGTGAAAAACTGTTTTTT.

This chain uses TRBV9 with TRBJ2-1; D may be TRBD2 (6 bases). Germline V gives CDR1 SGDLS, CDR2 YYNGEE. Between the trimmed V and J ends, which lost 0 bases and 9 bases, there was a span of 13 bases. This CDR3 contains 14 residues. CDR3 nucleotides: TGTGCCAGCAGCGTAGGGAGGGGCTCAGGTGAGCAGTTCTTC. Encoded protein: CASSVGRGSGEQFF.

This sequence joins TRBV3-1 (or the pseudogene TRBV3-2) and TRBJ2-7; 15 positions agree with TRBD2. V dropped 7 bases and J dropped 3; count of bases not matched to a gene: 10. The CDR3 has 17 residues. CDR1 LGHDT and CDR2 YNNKEL come from the germline V gene (reference sequence). The CDR3: CASTSGLAGGRLYEQYF. The DNA of the CDR3 is TGTGCCAGCACCTCGGGACTAGCGGGGGGCCGACTCTACGAGCAGTACTTC.

The chain combines TRBV18 with TRBJ1-5; D remains unclear. This CDR3 is built from 12 residues. Germline-derived CDR1 and CDR2 are KGHSH and LQKENI. Trimming stripped 4 bases from V and 4 bases from J, with 5 bases between. In nucleotides, the CDR3 is TGTGCCAGCTCACTAGGGAATCAGCCCCAGCATTTT. This codes for CASSLGNQPQHF.

The chain carries TRBV19 and TRBJ1-1, with D unclear. This CDR3 comprises 13 residues. V was pared by 4 bases and J by 3 bases, with 9 bases between. Germline V gene lookup returns CDR1 LNHDA and CDR2 SQIVND (reference sequence). The CDR3 nucleotides are TGTGCCAGTAGTAAAGGGCTGTACACTGAAGCTTTCTTT. This gives the protein CASSKGLYTEAFF.

Only one count was recorded for this clone. The chain is built from TRBV10-3 and TRBJ2-3; tentatively, D is TRBD1 (6 bases). CDR3 length: 13 amino acids. V was shortened by 4 bases and J by 6 bases, with 11 bases between the two germline ends. The germline V gene encodes CDR1 ENHRY and CDR2 SYGVKD. The CDR3 DNA reads as TGTGCCATCAGTGTGGGGGCCAGGGATACGCAGTATTTT. Its translation: CAISVGARDTQYF.

The rearrangement links TRBV10-3 to TRBJ1-2, with 9 bases that match TRBD1. The V gene end was trimmed by 6 bases and the J gene end by 2 bases; junction bases not matched to a gene: 7. Germline V gives CDR1 ENHRY, CDR2 SYGVKD. The CDR3 has 15 residues. The CDR3 DNA reads TGTGCCATCAGCCCACAGGGGGCAAGGAACTATGGCTACACCTTC. Translated: CAISPQGARNYGYTF.